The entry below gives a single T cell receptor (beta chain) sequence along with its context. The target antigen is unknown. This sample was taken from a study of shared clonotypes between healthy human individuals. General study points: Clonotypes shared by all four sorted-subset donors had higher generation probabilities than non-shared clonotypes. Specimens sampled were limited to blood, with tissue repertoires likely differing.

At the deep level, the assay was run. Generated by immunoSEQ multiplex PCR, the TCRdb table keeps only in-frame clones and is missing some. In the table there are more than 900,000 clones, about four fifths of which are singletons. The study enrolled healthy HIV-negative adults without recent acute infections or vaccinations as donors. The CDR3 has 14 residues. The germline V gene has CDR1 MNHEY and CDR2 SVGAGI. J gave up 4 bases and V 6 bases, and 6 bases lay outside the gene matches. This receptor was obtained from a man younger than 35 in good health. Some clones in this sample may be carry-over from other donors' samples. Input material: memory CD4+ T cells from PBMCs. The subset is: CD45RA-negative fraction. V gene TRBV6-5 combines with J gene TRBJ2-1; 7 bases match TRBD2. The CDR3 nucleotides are TGTGCCAGCAGCCGGGACTATCAGTACAATGAGCAGTTCTTC. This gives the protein CASSRDYQYNEQFF.